These 32 T cell receptor beta chains were sequenced from one sample in a study of graft-versus-host responses after intestinal transplantation. Generated by immunoSEQ multiplex PCR, the TCRdb table keeps only in-frame clones and is missing some. The sample includes about 15,000 clones, approximately 38% of them seen just once. Each mixed lymphocyte reaction held some 200,000 CFSE-labeled responders and some 200,000 irradiated violet-dye-labeled stimulators. The sequencing used alloreactive CD8+ T cells from a mixed lymphocyte reaction culture, collected before intestinal transplant. Subset meaning: CFSE-low proliferating T cells sorted from roughly 6-day pre-transplant mixed lymphocyte reaction (GvH or HvG direction). The receptors come from a human patient who received an intestinal transplant.

A few counts support this clone. The chain combines TRBV4-1 with TRBJ2-7; no reliable D call. The CDR3 is made up of 13 amino acids. Trimming took off 1 base at V and 5 bases at J, with 9 bases between the two ends. Germline V gives CDR1 MGHRA, CDR2 YSYEKL. In DNA form, the CDR3 reads TGCGCCAGCAGCCAAGTTGGAGCTCACGAGCAGTACTTC. This translates into CASSQVGAHEQYF.

The V and J genes are TRBV29-1 and TRBJ2-2; D is unresolved. Germline V gene data show CDR1 as SQVTM and CDR2 as ANQGSEA. Trimming took off 7 bases at V and 8 bases at J, with 14 bases between the two ends. This CDR3 has 12 residues. In DNA form, the CDR3 reads TGCAGCGCTCCGGGTCGAGGAGGGGAGCTGTTTTTT. As protein: CSAPGRGGELFF.

There are a few counts of this clone. The gene calls are TRBV7-9 and TRBJ2-3; 11 nucleotides align to TRBD2. Germline V gene lookup returns CDR1 SEHNR and CDR2 FQNEAQ (reference sequence). V dropped 5 bases and J dropped 4; count of bases not matched to a gene: 5. This CDR3 comprises 15 residues. The DNA for the CDR3 is TGTGCCAGCAGCGTTAGCGGGGGGGCCGCAGATACGCAGTATTTT. Its translation is CASSVSGGAADTQYF.

The chain links TRBV18 to TRBJ2-1; perhaps TRBD1 as D (6 bases). V lost 6 bases, J lost 0 bases, and 15 bases lay in between. This CDR3 has 16 residues. Germline lookup yields CDR1 KGHSH and CDR2 LQKENI. The CDR3 region has the DNA TGTGCCAGCTCGCTAGACTACAGGGACTCCTACAATGAGCAGTTCTTC. Translated: CASSLDYRDSYNEQFF.

In this sample, this clone turned up a few times. This chain uses TRBV19 with TRBJ2-7, with a tentative D call TRBD1 (6 bases). V lost 8 bases and J 2 bases, leaving 10 bases between the germline ends. CDR1 is LNHDA and CDR2 is SQIVND in the germline V gene (reference sequence). The CDR3 is 12 amino acids. The CDR3 region has the DNA TGTGCCAGTGGAGACAGGACCTACGAGCAGTACTTC. As protein: CASGDRTYEQYF.

J is TRBJ1-1 and V is TRBV4-3; 8 bases fit TRBD1. Germline trimming cut 1 base from V and 11 bases from J; bases unmatched to any gene: 12. Germline V gene data show CDR1 as LGHNA and CDR2 as YSLEER. CDR3 length: 15 residues. The DNA for the CDR3 is TGCGCCAGCAGCCAAGGGACAGGGCCGGGGGAGTGGGCTTTCTTT. As protein: CASSQGTGPGEWAFF.

This clone showed up just a few times. CDR3 DNA sequence: TGTGCCAGCAGCTTAGAGGGGATGAGTGGGGCCAACGAGCAGTACTTC. Amino acid sequence: CASSLEGMSGANEQYF. The chain is built from TRBV7-8 and TRBJ2-7; D is perhaps TRBD1 (5 bases). V was pared by 1 base and J by 5 bases, with 18 bases between. Per the germline V gene, CDR1 is SGHVS and CDR2 is FQNEAQ. This CDR3 comprises 16 residues.

This clone was detected only a few times. The V call is TRBV4-1, the J call TRBJ1-1, with TRBD1 identical over 9 bases. CDR1 and CDR2 from the germline V gene are MGHRA and YSYEKL. V shed 5 bases, J shed 4 bases, and the junction held 11 bases outside the gene matches. The CDR3 extends over 16 amino acids. The CDR3 coding sequence is TGCGCCAGCAGCTTCCGGACAGGGGTTTTTGTCACTGAAGCTTTCTTT. This sequence encodes CASSFRTGVFVTEAFF.

The CDR3 protein is CASSPRSSGNNEQFF. CDR3 nucleotide sequence: TGTGCCAGCAGCCCCCGGTCCTCAGGGAACAATGAGCAGTTCTTC. This rearrangement joins TRBV7-6 to TRBJ2-1; a possible D gene is TRBD1 (5 bases). The V and J ends lost 5 bases and 5 bases respectively, with 16 bases between them. This CDR3 has 15 residues. CDR1 is SGHVS and CDR2 is FNYEAQ in the germline V gene.

V usage is TRBV6-5 and J usage is TRBJ1-2; TRBD1 agrees at 8 bases. Germline V gene data show CDR1 as MNHEY and CDR2 as SVGAGI. V gave up 4 bases and J gave up 4 bases; unmatched junction bases: 2. The CDR3 extends over 13 amino acids. The DNA for the CDR3 is TGTGCCAGCAGTTGGGGGACAGGCTATGGCTACACCTTC. It specifies CASSWGTGYGYTF.

The V and J genes are TRBV6-1 and TRBJ2-1, with 10 bases identical to TRBD2. Germline assignment: CDR1 MNHNS and CDR2 SASEGT. The CDR3 is made up of 15 amino acids. With V trimmed by 2 bases and J by 2 bases, 0 bases remained unmatched. The CDR3 nucleotides are TGTGCCAGCAGTGAACTAGCGGGAGCCTACAATGAGCAGTTCTTC. Its protein product is CASSELAGAYNEQFF.

The chain joins TRBV7-2 to TRBJ2-1, with 8 bases fitting TRBD2. Per germline, CDR1 SGHTA and CDR2 FQGNSA. J gave up 4 bases and V 6 bases, and 5 bases lay outside the gene matches. The CDR3 length is 14 residues. CDR3 DNA sequence: TGTGCCAGCAGGGCGGGAGGTTCTTACAATGAGCAGTTCTTC. Translated: CASRAGGSYNEQFF.

V gene TRBV5-4 combines with J gene TRBJ2-3; D call uncertain. Germline loops: CDR1 SGHNT, CDR2 YYREEE (reference sequence). The CDR3 runs to 16 residues. V was pared by 0 bases and J by 2 bases, with 13 bases between. The CDR3: CASSLDMGHPTDTQYF. CDR3 bases: TGTGCCAGCAGCTTGGACATGGGCCACCCCACAGATACGCAGTATTTT.

This clone is labeled as medium-sized. Within the sample, other DNA sequences also encode this same CDR3. J is TRBJ2-7 and V is TRBV5-1; TRBD1 agrees at 8 bases. J lost 0 bases, V lost 4 bases, and 3 bases had no gene match. This CDR3 is built from 14 residues. Germline assignment: CDR1 SGHRS and CDR2 YFSETQ. The CDR3 is CASSPGTGSYEQYF. The CDR3 bases are TGCGCCAGCAGCCCCGGGACAGGCTCCTACGAGCAGTACTTC. Full variable domain (rest looked up from reference TRBV5-1 and TRBJ2-7): KAGVTQTPRYLIKTRGQQVTLSCSPISGHRSVSWYQQTPGQGLQFLFEYFSETQRNKGNFPGRFSGRQFSNSRSEMNVSTLELGDSALYLCASSPGTGSYEQYFGPGTRLTVT.

The J gene is TRBJ1-5, the V gene TRBV6-5; D is perhaps TRBD1 (5 bases). The CDR3 contains 13 residues. V lost 2 bases to trimming and J lost 7 bases, with 9 bases between them. The germline CDR1 and CDR2 sequences are MNHEY and SVGAGI. CDR3 coding DNA: TGTGCCAGCAGTTACGGGCGGGGCCAGCCCCAGCATTTT. Translated, it gives CASSYGRGQPQHF.

This clone appeared a few times. The chain couples TRBV27 to TRBJ1-2; D perhaps matches TRBD1 (6 bases). There are 13 residues in the CDR3. Trimming stripped 4 bases from V and 2 bases from J, with 8 bases between. The germline CDR1 and CDR2 sequences are MNHEY and SMNVEV (reference sequence). CDR3 protein: CASSSGQNYGYTF. CDR3 DNA: TGTGCCAGCAGTTCCGGACAGAACTATGGCTACACCTTC.

This clone is categorized as medium-sized (0.01 to 0.1%). This chain links TRBV13 with TRBJ2-7; 7 bases fit TRBD2. The ends lost 4 bases at V and 9 bases at J; junction bases unmatched: 9. The CDR3 has 13 amino acids. Germline V gene sequence: CDR1 PRHDT, CDR2 FYEKMQ (reference sequence). CDR3 bases: TGTGCCAGCAGCTGGGGGTCGGGGGGTCGGCAGTACTTC. Protein: CASSWGSGGRQYF. The variable domain in full, completed from reference TRBV13 and TRBJ2-7, reads AAGVIQSPRHLIKEKRETATLKCYPIPRHDTVYWYQQGPGQDPQFLISFYEKMQSDKGSIPDRFSAQQFSDYHSELNMSSLELGDSALYFCASSWGSGGRQYFGPGTRLTVT.

This clone was observed a handful of times. The rearrangement links TRBV30 to TRBJ1-2; unclear D gene. Germline CDR1 is GTSNPN and CDR2 is SVGIG (reference sequence). V lost 3 bases, J lost 5 bases, and 4 bases lay in between. The CDR3 is made up of 10 amino acids. The CDR3 bases are TGTGCCTGGAGACGGTATGGCTACACCTTC. It specifies CAWRRYGYTF.

This clone was picked up a small number of times. Additional DNA sequences in this sample encode the identical CDR3. CDR3 region: CASSEYRGQETQYF. CDR3 coding DNA: TGTGCCAGCAGTGAATACAGGGGGCAGGAGACCCAGTACTTC. The rearrangement links TRBV6-5 to TRBJ2-5, with 9 nucleotides matching TRBD1. V lost 5 bases to trimming and J lost 5 bases; unmatched junction nucleotides: 6. Germline values: CDR1 MNHEY, CDR2 SVGAGI. The CDR3 is 14 amino acids.

This clone is classed as medium-sized. The V call is TRBV4-1, the J call TRBJ2-7; D may be TRBD1 (6 bases). Germline-derived CDR1 and CDR2 are MGHRA and YSYEKL. This CDR3 region has 12 residues. The V and J ends lost 8 bases and 7 bases respectively, with 15 bases between them. The CDR3 sequence: CASSQTGLEQYF. In nucleotides, the CDR3 is TGCGCCAGCTCCCAAACAGGGTTAGAGCAGTACTTC.

This clone was counted between two and nine times. The chain joins TRBV7-9 to TRBJ2-7; possible D gene TRBD2, 5 bases. The CDR3 sequence is 15 residues long. Germline V gene lookup returns CDR1 SEHNR and CDR2 FQNEAQ (reference sequence). The V gene lost 5 bases and the J gene lost 3 bases, with 17 bases spanning the gap. The CDR3 nucleotides read TGTGCCAGCAGCCAGAGTCTAGCCTCCTTCTACGAGCAGTACTTC. It specifies CASSQSLASFYEQYF. Based on the CDR3 plus reference TRBV7-9 and TRBJ2-7, the full variable domain is DTGVSQNPRHKITKRGQNVTFRCDPISEHNRLYWYRQTLGQGPEFLTYFQNEAQLEKSRLLSDRFSAERPKGSFSTLEIQRTEQGDSAMYLCASSQSLASFYEQYFGPGTRLTVT.

The V and J genes are TRBV5-6 and TRBJ1-1; D is unclear. Trimming shortened V by 0 bases and J by 4 bases, and 7 bases separated the two germline ends. Germline values: CDR1 SGHDT, CDR2 YYEEEE. The CDR3 is 13 amino acids. The CDR3 protein is CASSLGVPTEAFF. The CDR3 DNA is TGTGCCAGCAGCTTGGGAGTCCCCACTGAAGCTTTCTTT.

This clone was picked up a small number of times. V is TRBV27 and J is TRBJ2-1; maybe TRBD2 (5 bases). Germline V gene lookup returns CDR1 MNHEY and CDR2 SMNVEV (reference sequence). This CDR3 has 13 residues. The germline V and J ends were trimmed by 3 bases and 4 bases, with 7 bases remaining between them. Here the CDR3 reads CASSFGGYNEQFF. DNA for the CDR3: TGTGCCAGCAGTTTCGGCGGGTACAATGAGCAGTTCTTC.

The J gene is TRBJ2-2, the V gene TRBV9, with TRBD1 matching over 10 bases. The germline V gene encodes CDR1 SGDLS and CDR2 YYNGEE. V was clipped by 0 bases and J by 5 bases; unmatched bases: 4. The CDR3 extends over 16 amino acids. CDR3 nucleotide sequence: TGTGCCAGCAGCGTAGGACAGGGGGCGGGTACCGGGGAGCTGTTTTTT. Translated: CASSVGQGAGTGELFF.

This clone was observed a handful of times. The chain recombines TRBV2 with TRBJ2-3; TRBD2 matches 14 bases. Unmatched junction bases numbered 6, after V lost 6 bases and J lost 4 bases. The germline CDR1 and CDR2 sequences are SNHLY and FYNNEI. There are 16 residues in the CDR3. In DNA form, the CDR3 reads TGTGCCAGCAGACCGACTAGCGGGAGGGGGGCAGATACGCAGTATTTT. Translated: CASRPTSGRGADTQYF.

This clone was counted only a few times. Here the CDR3 DNA reads TGTGCCAGCAGCTTCGGGTCAGGGGGCTCGTACGAGCAGTACTTC. Protein: CASSFGSGGSYEQYF. This chain links TRBV11-2 with TRBJ2-7; 8 positions match TRBD1. Germline V lookup: CDR1 SGHAT, CDR2 FQNNGV. The CDR3 totals 15 residues. V shed 3 bases and J 4 bases; nucleotides not matched to a gene: 8.

By share, this clone ranks as medium-sized. The chain joins TRBV5-1 to TRBJ1-2, with 12 bases matching TRBD1. Germline-derived CDR1 and CDR2 are SGHRS and YFSETQ. V lost 0 bases and J lost 4; bases outside the gene matches: 1. The CDR3 sequence is 15 residues long. Written as DNA, the CDR3 is TGCGCCAGCAGCTTGGAGGGACAGGGGGCCTATGGCTACACCTTC. This gives the protein CASSLEGQGAYGYTF.

This clone showed up just a few times. The chain has TRBV7-7 and TRBJ2-5, with a tentative D call TRBD2 (6 bases). The germline gives CDR1 SSHAT, CDR2 FNYEAQ (reference sequence). V was shortened by 1 base and J by 5 bases, with 11 bases between the two germline ends. The CDR3 is 14 amino acids. This CDR3 is CASSLEAGDETQYF. The CDR3 DNA reads TGTGCCAGCAGCTTAGAAGCGGGTGATGAGACCCAGTACTTC.

The chain combines TRBV30 with TRBJ2-1, with 11 nucleotides matching TRBD2. Germline values: CDR1 GTSNPN, CDR2 SVGIG (reference sequence). The CDR3 length is 17 residues. The junction had 10 bases not matched to a gene; V was cut back by 2 bases and J by 4 bases. As DNA, the CDR3 is TGTGCCTGGAGTCTAGGGAGGACTAGCGGGTCGTACAATGAGCAGTTCTTC. This sequence encodes CAWSLGRTSGSYNEQFF.

This clone is judged medium-sized. V is TRBV27 and J is TRBJ2-7; 10 bases are a match to TRBD2. Per the germline V gene, CDR1 is MNHEY and CDR2 is SMNVEV (reference sequence). The CDR3 has 16 residues. The V and J ends lost 9 bases and 0 bases, in that order; junction bases with no gene match: 11. The CDR3 DNA is TGTGCCAGTCGGCTAGCGGGAGTAGGGGACTCCTACGAGCAGTACTTC. Translating gives CASRLAGVGDSYEQYF.

This clone was counted between two and nine times. The chain carries TRBV4-1 and TRBJ2-7, with 10 bases aligning to TRBD1. Germline CDR1 is MGHRA and CDR2 is YSYEKL. Germline trimming cut 4 bases from V and 3 bases from J; bases unmatched to any gene: 9. This CDR3 spans 16 amino acids. CDR3 nucleotide sequence: TGCGCCAGCAGCCCCCGGGACAGGGGCCACTACTACGAGCAGTACTTC. This encodes CASSPRDRGHYYEQYF.

This clone has only a few counts. The rearrangement links TRBV6-5 to TRBJ2-7; 10 bases map to TRBD1. This CDR3 has 14 amino acids. The germline CDR1 and CDR2 sequences are MNHEY and SVGAGI. J gave up 3 bases and V 5 bases, and 4 bases lay outside the gene matches. CDR3 nucleotides: TGTGCCAGCAGTACTGGGACAGGGGACTACGAGCAGTACTTC. Translated, it gives CASSTGTGDYEQYF.